The clone carrying this T cell receptor beta chain was observed once. Antigen unknown. The source of the sample is a study of T cell clonotyping in hematopoietic cell transplantation. Study conclusions and caveats: At the given depth, recipient repertoires were over 95% de novo clonotypes. Without cell sorting, CD4 versus CD8 contributions remain unresolved. Pathologically expanded recipient clonotypes increased progressively from day 30 to day 180 as diversity fell. Graft donor and pretransplant recipient Inverse Simpson Index values predicted broader posttransplant TCR diversity.

Sequenced by immunoSEQ multiplex PCR; TCRdb stores in-frame clones only, minus some. The sample records about 11,000 clones, roughly nine tenths being singletons. V lost 1 base and J lost 4, with 12 bases in between. The CDR3 extends over 15 amino acids. Germline lookup yields CDR1 LGHNA and CDR2 YNFKEQ. The sequence derives from a female patient in her 60s who had an allogeneic stem cell transplant from an unrelated donor, so the T cells may come from the graft donor. Some clones in this sample may be carry-over from other donors' samples. This sequence joins TRBV4-2 and TRBJ2-3; D perhaps matches TRBD2 (5 bases). The sample here was PBMCs, taken 100 days after allogeneic stem cell transplant. The CDR3 protein is CASSQGQTTPDTQYF. The DNA for the CDR3 is TGTGCCAGCAGCCAAGGTCAGACTACCCCAGATACGCAGTATTTT.